This T cell receptor beta chain originates from a study of Ad26.COV2.S vaccination and SARS-CoV-2 variants. As for the study in general: As a participant in COV1001, the donor was in the Ad26.COV2.S trial arm. Ad26.COV2.S shots went into the muscle once or twice, 56 days apart.

The study's findings and limits: Vaccine recipients had higher spike-specific TCR breadth than placebo recipients.

As regards this clone: Its matching antigen is unknown.

Libraries were prepared by immunoSEQ multiplex PCR; TCRdb keeps only in-frame clonotypes and omits some of them. The table shows about 460,000 clones, with roughly 87% occurring only once. From germline, CDR1 is MDHEN and CDR2 SYDVKM. The CDR3 spans 14 residues. V was trimmed by 6 bases and J by 3 bases, leaving 15 bases between them. Indicated treatment: some 20 received Ad26.COV2.S at low or high dose, single or two shots; about 5 received placebo; per-sample allocation not given. Following the first vaccine or placebo injection, samples were taken on day 63. Boston supplied an adult donor aged 18-55 years.

The receptor's source is a person aged 18-65 years who received the Ad26.COV2.S COVID-19 vaccine or a placebo. The chain employs TRBV28 and TRBJ2-7; no clear D. The material was peripheral blood, obtained in a trial of Ad26.COV2.S vaccine versus placebo. CDR3 sequence: CASSPLGENYEQYF. The CDR3 nucleotides are TGTGCCAGCAGCCCCCTTGGGGAAAACTACGAGCAGTACTTC.